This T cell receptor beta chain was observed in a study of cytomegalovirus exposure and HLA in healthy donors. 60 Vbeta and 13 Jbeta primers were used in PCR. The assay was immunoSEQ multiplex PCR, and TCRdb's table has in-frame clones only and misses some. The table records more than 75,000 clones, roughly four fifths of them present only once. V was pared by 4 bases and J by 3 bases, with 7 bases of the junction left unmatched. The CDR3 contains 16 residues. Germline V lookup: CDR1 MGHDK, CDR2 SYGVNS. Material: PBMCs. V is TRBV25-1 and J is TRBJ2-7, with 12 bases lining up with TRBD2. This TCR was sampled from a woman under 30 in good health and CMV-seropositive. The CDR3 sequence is CASSASGRAYFYEQYF. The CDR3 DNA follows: TGTGCCAGCAGTGCTAGCGGGAGGGCCTATTTCTACGAGCAGTACTTC.